This TCR beta chain derives from a study of human T cells and chemical hapten exposure. Background on the study: Mostly female patients had alopecia areata, totalis or universalis.

Study results and limitations: Expanded TCRs were compared with controls, and the expanded TCRs formed significantly more large CDR3 similarity clusters. The number of TCRs above 1 in 1000 frequency did not change after DPC sensitization.

TCRdb redid the calling of the RACE reads with MiXCR, one entry per CDR3 protein. This sample has hundreds of thousands of distinct CDR3 sequences, with roughly 6% found just once. Time point specified: patch test 2, 6 weeks after DPC sensitization. Sample treatment: therapeutic diphenylcyclopropenone sensitization with weekly scalp DPC. The donor pool consisted of alopecia patients aged 18 to 70 years, considered suitable for DPC. CDR3 size: 12 residues. Germline CDR1 MNHEY, CDR2 SVGAGI. Trimming removed 5 bases from V and 14 bases from J, with 18 bases in between. Concerning this clonotype: The antigen remains undetermined. This sequence may be a read error, since a much larger clone differs from it by one base.

V gene TRBV6-5 combines with J gene TRBJ1-2, with TRBD1 as a possible D gene (5 bases). This TCR was recovered from a young woman with alopecia areata. Some clones in this sample may be carry-over from other donors' samples. Sequences were derived from whole blood, sampled in connection with sensitization to the hapten diphenylcyclopropenone (DPC). The CDR3 region is CASSTRTQGWTF. Here the CDR3 DNA reads TGTGCCAGCAGTACCCGTACGCAGGGCTGGACCTTC.